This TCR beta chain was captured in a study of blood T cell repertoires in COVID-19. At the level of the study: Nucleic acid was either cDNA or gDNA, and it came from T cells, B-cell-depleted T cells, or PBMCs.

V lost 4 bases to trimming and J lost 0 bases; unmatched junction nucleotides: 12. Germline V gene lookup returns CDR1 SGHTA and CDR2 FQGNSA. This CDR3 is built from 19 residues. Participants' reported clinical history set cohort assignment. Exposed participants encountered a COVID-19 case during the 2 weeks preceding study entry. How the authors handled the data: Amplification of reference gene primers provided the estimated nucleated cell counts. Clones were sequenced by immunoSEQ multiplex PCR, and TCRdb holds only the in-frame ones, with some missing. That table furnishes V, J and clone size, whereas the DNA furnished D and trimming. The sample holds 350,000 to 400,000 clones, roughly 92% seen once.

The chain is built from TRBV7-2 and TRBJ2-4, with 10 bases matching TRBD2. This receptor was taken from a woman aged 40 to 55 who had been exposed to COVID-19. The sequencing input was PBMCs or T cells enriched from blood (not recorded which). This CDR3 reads CASSSPTSGLPLAKNIQYF. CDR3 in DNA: TGTGCCAGCAGCTCTCCGACTAGCGGGCTGCCTCTAGCCAAAAACATTCAGTACTTC.